What follows are 29 T cell receptor beta chains derived from one specimen sequenced in a study of cytomegalovirus exposure and HLA in healthy donors. Libraries were prepared by immunoSEQ multiplex PCR; TCRdb keeps only in-frame clonotypes and omits some of them. The table lists fewer than 130,000 clones, approximately 89% of them singletons. The sample was PBMCs. The receptors shown here come from a young woman in good health and CMV-seronegative.

V is TRBV28 and J is TRBJ1-6; D unclear. The CDR3 loop spans 14 amino acids. Germline CDR1 is MDHEN and CDR2 is SYDVKM. Trimming removed 3 bases from V and 13 bases from J, with 16 bases in between. The CDR3: CASSLIGQEAPLHF. The CDR3 coding sequence is TGTGCCAGCAGTTTGATTGGGCAGGAGGCCCCCCTCCACTTT. The full variable domain, completed using reference TRBV28 and TRBJ1-6, is DVKVTQSSRYLVKRTGEKVFLECVQDMDHENMFWYRQDPGLGLRLIYFSYDVKMKEKGDIPEGYSVSREKKERFSLILESASTNQTSMYLCASSLIGQEAPLHFGNGTRLTVT.

J is TRBJ2-1 and V is TRBV6-1; the match to TRBD1 covers 9 bases. This CDR3 region has 16 residues. Losses at the gene ends were 4 bases for V and 4 bases for J; bases not matched to a gene: 8. Per germline, CDR1 MNHNS and CDR2 SASEGT. The CDR3 loop reads CASSGPGTGLYNEQFF. CDR3 DNA sequence: TGTGCCAGCAGTGGCCCCGGGACAGGGTTATACAATGAGCAGTTCTTC.

The V gene is TRBV5-4, the J gene TRBJ1-1; D not resolved. The CDR3 extends over 13 amino acids. Germline CDR1 and CDR2: SGHNT and YYREEE (reference sequence). V was trimmed by 1 base and J by 8 bases, leaving 12 bases between them. CDR3 sequence reads: CASSLHAEEEAFF. As DNA, the CDR3 is TGTGCCAGCAGCTTGCATGCGGAGGAGGAAGCTTTCTTT.

The chain has TRBV30 and TRBJ2-3; D is unresolved. The CDR3 is 15 amino acids. Between the trimmed V and J ends, which lost 1 base and 2 bases, there was a span of 13 bases. Germline V gene lookup returns CDR1 GTSNPN and CDR2 SVGIG (reference sequence). CDR3 DNA: TGTGCCTGGAGTGAGTCGGGTCGTGCCACAGATACGCAGTATTTT. This sequence encodes CAWSESGRATDTQYF.

This chain joins TRBV29-1 and TRBJ1-1; D gene ambiguous. This CDR3 comprises 12 residues. Per the germline V gene, CDR1 is SQVTM and CDR2 is ANQGSEA. V was cut by 6 bases and J by 0 bases, with 8 bases left in between. The CDR3 coding sequence is TGCAGCGTGGAGACCTTGAACACTGAAGCTTTCTTT. Encoded protein: CSVETLNTEAFF.

This clone was observed once. The chain couples TRBV6-1 to TRBJ2-2; no clear D. Germline V gene data show CDR1 as MNHNS and CDR2 as SASEGT. Trimming pared 4 bases from V and 3 bases from J, leaving 6 bases between. The CDR3 runs to 13 residues. CDR3 amino acids: CASSVSDTGELFF. The CDR3, as DNA: TGTGCCAGCAGTGTAAGCGACACCGGGGAGCTGTTTTTT.

The chain couples TRBV6-5 to TRBJ2-3; 8 bases are a match to TRBD1. Germline V gives CDR1 MNHEY, CDR2 SVGAGI. The V segment lost 6 bases and the J segment 0 bases; nucleotides outside the gene matches: 5. CDR3 size: 15 residues. This CDR3 reads CASSRQGFSTDTQYF. The CDR3, as DNA: TGTGCCAGCAGCAGACAGGGGTTTAGCACAGATACGCAGTATTTT.

The CDR3 reads CASSVAWANEQFF. CDR3 DNA sequence: TGTGCCAGCAGCGTAGCTTGGGCGAATGAGCAGTTCTTC. This rearrangement joins TRBV9 to TRBJ2-1, with D uncertain. CDR1 is SGDLS and CDR2 is YYNGEE in the germline V gene. V was clipped by 0 bases and J by 7 bases, with 8 bases between them. This CDR3 has 13 amino acids.

The chain recombines TRBV4-3 with TRBJ2-7, with TRBD1 as a possible D gene (5 bases). The CDR3 length is 16 residues. CDR1 LGHNA and CDR2 YSLEER come from the germline V gene. Trimming cost V 0 bases and J 10 bases, with 22 bases left between them. CDR3 loop: CASSQDLSGLGRVQYF. The CDR3 DNA sequence: TGCGCCAGCAGCCAAGATTTGTCTGGGCTGGGGCGCGTACAGTACTTC.

V is TRBV4-1 and J is TRBJ2-7; 8 nucleotides line up with TRBD1. The V gene's germline CDR1 is MGHRA and CDR2 YSYEKL. V lost 6 bases, J lost 0 bases, and 10 bases stayed unmatched. The CDR3 extends over 16 amino acids. CDR3 coding DNA: TGCGCCAGCAGTAGTCGCTCAGGACAGGGCTCCTACGAGCAGTACTTC. It specifies CASSSRSGQGSYEQYF.

The chain combines TRBV28 with TRBJ2-7, with D maybe TRBD1 (5 bases). Deletions cut 4 bases from V and 6 bases from J, with 22 bases between. The CDR3 totals 16 residues. CDR1 is MDHEN, CDR2 SYDVKM, per germline. CDR3 DNA sequence: TGTGCCAGCAGTTCGATGGGGCAACCCGCGGCCCTCGAGCAGTACTTC. Amino acid sequence: CASSSMGQPAALEQYF.

This chain uses TRBV11-2 with TRBJ2-2; 8 bases map to TRBD1. V shed 5 bases, J shed 2 bases, and the junction held 7 bases outside the gene matches. The CDR3 is 16 amino acids. Germline V gene sequence: CDR1 SGHAT, CDR2 FQNNGV. The CDR3 sequence: CASSRWTGTNTGELFF. The CDR3 nucleotides are TGTGCCAGCAGCCGATGGACAGGGACCAACACCGGGGAGCTGTTTTTT. The whole variable domain, filled in from reference TRBV11-2 and TRBJ2-2, reads EAGVAQSPRYKIIEKRQSVAFWCNPISGHATLYWYQQILGQGPKLLIQFQNNGVVDDSQLPKDRFSAERLKGVDSTLKIQPAKLEDSAVYLCASSRWTGTNTGELFFGEGSRLTVL.

This clone turned up a few times. The rearrangement joins TRBV5-1 to TRBJ2-7, with D perhaps matching TRBD2 (5 bases). V lost 4 bases and J lost 5, with 10 bases in between. Germline CDR1 and CDR2: SGHRS and YFSETQ. The CDR3 spans 12 residues. CDR3 region: CASSIPGDEQYF. The DNA of the CDR3 is TGCGCCAGCAGCATCCCCGGGGACGAGCAGTACTTC.

This clone was counted a single time. V usage is TRBV7-2 and J usage is TRBJ1-1; D perhaps matches TRBD1 (5 bases). The ends were cut back, 1 base at V and 5 bases at J, with 14 bases in the middle. CDR1 SGHTA and CDR2 FQGNSA come from the germline V gene. This CDR3 contains 15 residues. CDR3 loop: CASSLGPSGGTEAFF. DNA for the CDR3: TGTGCCAGCAGCTTAGGTCCGAGTGGGGGGACTGAAGCTTTCTTT.

The chain links TRBV27 to TRBJ2-1, with 9 positions matching TRBD2. CDR3 length: 15 amino acids. Losses at the gene ends were 3 bases for V and 5 bases for J; bases not matched to a gene: 5. From germline, CDR1 is MNHEY and CDR2 SMNVEV (reference sequence). The DNA for the CDR3 is TGTGCCAGCAGTTTGGGACTAGCCGCAAACAATGAGCAGTTCTTC. It encodes CASSLGLAANNEQFF.

This rearrangement joins TRBV18 to TRBJ2-3, with TRBD1 identical over 8 bases. Germline values: CDR1 KGHSH, CDR2 LQKENI. Trimming cost V 4 bases and J 4 bases; bases outside gene matches: 13. This CDR3 is built from 17 residues. CDR3 bases: TGTGCCAGCTCACTTCTGCCCGGGCAGGGGGCTTCAGATACGCAGTATTTT. Its protein product is CASSLLPGQGASDTQYF. Looking up the rest from reference TRBV18 and TRBJ2-3 gives the full variable domain: NAGVMQNPRHLVRRRGQEARLRCSPMKGHSHVYWYRQLPEEGLKFMVYLQKENIIDESGMPKERFSAEFPKEGPSILRIQQVVRGDSAAYFCASSLLPGQGASDTQYFGPGTRLTVL.

This chain connects TRBV28 to TRBJ2-7; perhaps TRBD1 as D (6 bases). The CDR3 totals 13 residues. Trimming took off 1 base at V and 5 bases at J, with 9 bases between the two ends. Germline V lookup: CDR1 MDHEN, CDR2 SYDVKM. The chain's CDR3 is CASSLLPGDEQYF. CDR3 in DNA: TGTGCCAGCAGTTTATTGCCAGGGGACGAGCAGTACTTC.

V and J are TRBV7-2 and TRBJ2-7; TRBD2 agrees at 10 bases. The CDR3 covers 15 residues. V trimming: 6 bases; J trimming: 2 bases; junction bases outside the gene matches: 7. The germline V gene encodes CDR1 SGHTA and CDR2 FQGNSA. CDR3 in DNA: TGTGCCAGCAGTCCTCGGACTAGCGGAGCCTACGAGCAGTACTTC. This sequence encodes CASSPRTSGAYEQYF.

This clone came up a few times. The J gene is TRBJ2-3, the V gene TRBV6-4; possible D gene TRBD2, 5 bases. V was pared by 4 bases and J by 0 bases, with 11 bases between. The CDR3 has 15 amino acids. CDR1 MRHNA and CDR2 SNTAGT come from the germline V gene. This CDR3 reads CASSATGSSTDTQYF. Here the CDR3 DNA reads TGTGCCAGCAGTGCAACGGGGTCCAGCACAGATACGCAGTATTTT.

The table lists this clone with a few counts. The chain links TRBV11-2 to TRBJ1-5; 9 bases align to TRBD1. Trimming cost V 1 base and J 14 bases; bases outside gene matches: 0. CDR3 size: 11 residues. Germline CDR1 SGHAT, CDR2 FQNNGV. The CDR3 region is CASSLGTGEHF. For the CDR3, the DNA is TGTGCCAGCAGCTTAGGGACAGGGGAGCATTTT. The full variable domain, in which reference TRBV11-2 and TRBJ1-5 provide the parts outside the CDR3, is EAGVAQSPRYKIIEKRQSVAFWCNPISGHATLYWYQQILGQGPKLLIQFQNNGVVDDSQLPKDRFSAERLKGVDSTLKIQPAKLEDSAVYLCASSLGTGEHFGDGTRLSIL.

This rearrangement joins TRBV5-6 to TRBJ1-5; D uncertain. The CDR3 is made up of 15 amino acids. V lost 4 bases and J 5 bases, leaving 16 bases between the germline ends. CDR1 is SGHDT and CDR2 is YYEEEE in the germline V gene. The CDR3 region has the DNA TGTGCCAGCAGCCGTGGGCCCGAGAGCTATCAGCCCCAGCATTTT. Protein sequence: CASSRGPESYQPQHF.

The gene calls are TRBV5-1 and TRBJ2-2, with 9 bases aligning to TRBD2. CDR1 and CDR2 from the germline V gene are SGHRS and YFSETQ. The V segment lost 3 bases and the J segment 6 bases; nucleotides outside the gene matches: 6. The CDR3 is made up of 15 amino acids. CDR3 bases: TGCGCCAGCAGCTCGGGACTAGCTTTCGCCGGGGAGCTGTTTTTT. Translating gives CASSSGLAFAGELFF.

DNA of the CDR3: TGTGCCAGTATGATAGACGACAGGGTAGTTGAAAAACTGTTTTTT. Amino acid sequence: CASMIDDRVVEKLFF. The chain carries TRBV19 and TRBJ1-4; 7 bases line up with TRBD1. Per the germline V gene, CDR1 is LNHDA and CDR2 is SQIVND (reference sequence). There are 15 residues in the CDR3. After removal of 7 bases from V and 7 bases from J, the junction contained 12 bases not matched to a gene.

The rearrangement links TRBV9 to TRBJ2-2, with TRBD1 matching over 10 bases. The germline V gene has CDR1 SGDLS and CDR2 YYNGEE. The CDR3 consists of 15 residues. The V gene end was trimmed by 3 bases and the J gene end by 4 bases; junction bases not matched to a gene: 3. As DNA, the CDR3 is TGTGCCAGCAGCGGACAGGGGGCTAGCACCGGGGAGCTGTTTTTT. Residues: CASSGQGASTGELFF.

This chain connects TRBV5-1 to TRBJ1-2; 11 bases match TRBD1. This CDR3 spans 14 amino acids. The trim removed 4 bases at V and 5 bases at J, leaving 4 bases unmatched. CDR1 is SGHRS and CDR2 is YFSETQ in the germline V gene. This CDR3 reads CASSPDRGQYGYTF. CDR3 sequence (DNA): TGCGCCAGCAGCCCGGACAGGGGGCAATATGGCTACACCTTC.

V gene TRBV9 combines with J gene TRBJ1-1; D perhaps matches TRBD1 (6 bases). The germline CDR1 and CDR2 sequences are SGDLS and YYNGEE. V lost 0 bases and J lost 1, with 10 bases in between. CDR3 size: 15 residues. This CDR3 reads CASSVDGRGNTEAFF. The CDR3 nucleotides read TGTGCCAGCAGCGTAGACGGCAGGGGGAACACTGAAGCTTTCTTT.

The chain employs TRBV4-1 and TRBJ1-1, with TRBD1 matching over 7 bases. The CDR3 contains 15 residues. In germline, CDR1 is MGHRA, CDR2 YSYEKL. After removal of 3 bases from V and 4 bases from J, the junction contained 8 bases not matched to a gene. In DNA form, the CDR3 reads TGCGCCAGCAGCCACCCCCTCCAGGGGGGCACTGAAGCTTTCTTT. The encoded protein is CASSHPLQGGTEAFF.

The gene calls are TRBV2 and TRBJ1-5; D may be TRBD1 (5 bases). This CDR3 region has 14 residues. The germline V gene has CDR1 SNHLY and CDR2 FYNNEI. Trimming pared 5 bases from V and 1 base from J, leaving 9 bases between. CDR3 amino acids: CASSQGRSNQPQHF. CDR3 in DNA: TGTGCCAGCAGTCAGGGAAGGAGCAATCAGCCCCAGCATTTT.

The V call is TRBV4-1, the J call TRBJ2-7; D possibly corresponds to TRBD2 (6 bases). This CDR3 contains 17 residues. The ends were cut back, 1 base at V and 5 bases at J, with 21 bases in the middle. Germline V gene data show CDR1 as MGHRA and CDR2 as YSYEKL. CDR3: CASSQVDMGLLSNEQYF. The CDR3 DNA sequence: TGCGCCAGCAGCCAAGTGGATATGGGACTCCTCTCTAACGAGCAGTACTTC.